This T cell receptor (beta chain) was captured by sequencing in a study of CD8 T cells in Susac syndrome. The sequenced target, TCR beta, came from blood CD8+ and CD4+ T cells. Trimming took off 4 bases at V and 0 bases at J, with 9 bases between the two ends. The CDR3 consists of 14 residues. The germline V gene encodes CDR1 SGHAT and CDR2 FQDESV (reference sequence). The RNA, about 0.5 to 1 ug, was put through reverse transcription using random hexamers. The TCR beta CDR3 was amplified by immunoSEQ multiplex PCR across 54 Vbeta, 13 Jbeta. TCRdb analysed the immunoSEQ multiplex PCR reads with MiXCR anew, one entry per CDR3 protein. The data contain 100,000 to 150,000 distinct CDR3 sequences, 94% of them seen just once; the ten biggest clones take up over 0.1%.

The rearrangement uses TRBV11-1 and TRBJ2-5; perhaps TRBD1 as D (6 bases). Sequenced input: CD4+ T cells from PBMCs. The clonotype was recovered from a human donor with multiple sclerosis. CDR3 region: CASSSGTHQETQYF. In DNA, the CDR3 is TGTGCCAGCAGCTCCGGGACACACCAAGAGACCCAGTACTTC. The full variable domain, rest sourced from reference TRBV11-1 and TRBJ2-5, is EAEVAQSPRYKITEKSQAVAFWCDPISGHATLYWYRQILGQGPELLVQFQDESVVDDSQLPKDRFSAERLKGVDSTLKIQPAELGDSAMYLCASSSGTHQETQYFGPGTRLLVL.